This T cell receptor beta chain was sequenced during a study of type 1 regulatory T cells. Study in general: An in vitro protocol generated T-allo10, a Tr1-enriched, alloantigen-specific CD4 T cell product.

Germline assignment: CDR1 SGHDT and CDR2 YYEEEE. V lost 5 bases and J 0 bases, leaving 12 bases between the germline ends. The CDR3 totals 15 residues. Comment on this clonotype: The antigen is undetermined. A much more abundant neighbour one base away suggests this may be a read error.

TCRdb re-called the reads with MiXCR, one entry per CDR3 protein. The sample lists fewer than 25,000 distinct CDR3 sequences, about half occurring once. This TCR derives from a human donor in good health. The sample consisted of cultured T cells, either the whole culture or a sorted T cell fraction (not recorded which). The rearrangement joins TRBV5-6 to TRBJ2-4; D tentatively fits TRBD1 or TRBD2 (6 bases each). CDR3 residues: CASSHGGLAKNIQYF. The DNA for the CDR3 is TGTGCCAGCAGTCATGGGGGGCTAGCCAAAAACATTCAGTACTTC.